The next 32 T cell receptor beta chains were all read from a single sample in a study of blood T cells in healthy people across ages. A J-beta primer mix and a sample-barcoded 5' primer were used in a second PCR of roughly 6 to 12 cycles. TCRdb reanalysed the 5' RACE reads using MiXCR and keeps one entry per CDR3 protein. The sample lists around 500,000 distinct CDR3 sequences, about 45% occurring once. Sequences were obtained from blood. The receptors originated from a man older than 75 in good health.

This clonotype was counted a single time. Just one base apart from a much larger clone, this may be a read error. The chain is built from TRBV2 and TRBJ2-3; D is ambiguous. This CDR3 contains 13 residues. V lost 5 bases, J lost 2 bases, and 8 bases lay in between. Germline assignment: CDR1 SNHLY and CDR2 FYNNEI. The CDR3 bases are TGTGCCAGCAGTTGGGGTATCACAGATACGCAGTATTTT. It yields the protein CASSWGITDTQYF.

The rearrangement links TRBV20-1 to TRBJ1-5; 8 bases align to TRBD1. Germline trimming cut 6 bases from V and 7 bases from J; bases unmatched to any gene: 17. The V gene's germline CDR1 is DFQATT and CDR2 SNEGSKA (reference sequence). This CDR3 is 16 amino acids long. The chain's CDR3 is CSANPGGARTGQPQHF. The DNA for the CDR3 is TGCAGTGCAAACCCAGGGGGCGCAAGGACAGGACAGCCCCAGCATTTT.

This chain joins TRBV30 and TRBJ2-7; no clear D gene. V was pared by 1 base and J by 3 bases, with 16 bases between. Per the germline V gene, CDR1 is GTSNPN and CDR2 is SVGIG (reference sequence). The CDR3 has 15 amino acids. The CDR3 region has the DNA TGTGCCTGGAGTGCTGGAGCGATTCCTAACTACGAGCAGTACTTC. It yields the protein CAWSAGAIPNYEQYF.

In regard to this clonotype: Just one base apart from a much larger clone, this may be a read error. The J gene is TRBJ2-7, the V gene TRBV7-2, with D perhaps matching TRBD1 (6 bases). Germline values: CDR1 SGHTA, CDR2 FQGNSA. V was shortened by 2 bases and J by 3 bases, with 17 bases between the two germline ends. There are 16 residues in the CDR3. In DNA, the CDR3 is TGTGCCAGCAGCTTAAGACAGGAGGCGCTTGGCTACGAGCAGTACTTC. Its translation is CASSLRQEALGYEQYF.

This clonotype was found many times. V gene TRBV6-5 combines with J gene TRBJ2-3, with 11 bases aligning to TRBD1. Germline trimming cut 6 bases from V and 4 bases from J; bases unmatched to any gene: 6. The CDR3 runs to 15 residues. Germline CDR1 reads MNHEY; CDR2 reads SVGAGI. CDR3 sequence: CASRRDRGGADTQYF. As DNA, the CDR3 is TGTGCCAGCAGGAGGGACAGGGGGGGCGCAGATACGCAGTATTTT.

The table lists this clonotype with a few counts. The chain recombines TRBV5-1 with TRBJ2-5; D may match TRBD1 or TRBD2 (5 bases each). Trimming removed 0 bases from V and 0 bases from J, with 12 bases in between. The CDR3 runs to 16 residues. The germline V gene has CDR1 SGHRS and CDR2 YFSETQ. CDR3 sequence reads: CASSLVYGTYQETQYF. The CDR3 coding sequence is TGCGCCAGCAGCTTGGTGTACGGGACGTACCAAGAGACCCAGTACTTC.

This clonotype came up a few times. The V gene is TRBV28, the J gene TRBJ2-6; D ambiguous. The CDR3 spans 15 residues. Germline CDR1 reads MDHEN; CDR2 reads SYDVKM. Trimming removed 8 bases at V and 0 bases at J, with 11 bases between. This CDR3 reads CASERGTSGANVLTF. CDR3 DNA: TGTGCCAGCGAGAGAGGAACCTCTGGGGCCAACGTCCTGACTTTC. Looking up the rest from reference TRBV28 and TRBJ2-6 gives the full variable domain: DVKVTQSSRYLVKRTGEKVFLECVQDMDHENMFWYRQDPGLGLRLIYFSYDVKMKEKGDIPEGYSVSREKKERFSLILESASTNQTSMYLCASERGTSGANVLTFGAGSRLTVL.

The CDR3 here is CATSETHRRGNEQFF. CDR3 in DNA: TGTGCCACCAGTGAAACTCACAGGAGGGGCAATGAGCAGTTCTTC. The V call is TRBV24-1, the J call TRBJ2-1, with a possible D match to TRBD2 (6 bases). This CDR3 contains 15 residues. Deletions cut 4 bases from V and 6 bases from J, with 15 bases between. Germline V gives CDR1 KGHDR, CDR2 SFDVKD.

The chain joins TRBV6-2 or TRBV6-3 to TRBJ2-2, with D uncertain. CDR3 length: 15 residues. Germline values: CDR1 MNHEY, CDR2 SVGEGT. Trimming left V 6 bases short and J 10 bases short, with 21 bases between. The CDR3 reads CASSSPLVGSMELFF. The CDR3 nucleotides are TGTGCCAGCAGCTCCCCCCTAGTGGGTTCGATGGAGCTGTTTTTT.

This chain uses TRBV10-3 with TRBJ2-3, with unresolved D. This CDR3 contains 17 residues. V gave up 0 bases and J gave up 6 bases, with 19 bases separating them. Per germline, CDR1 ENHRY and CDR2 SYGVKD. Here the CDR3 DNA reads TGTGCCATCAGTGAGTCGACTCGAGCCCCCACACCGGATACGCAGTATTTT. Translation gives CAISESTRAPTPDTQYF.

In its sample, this clonotype was seen many times. A clone one base away is much larger, so this may be a read error. The rearrangement joins TRBV6-6 to TRBJ2-1; 9 nucleotides align to TRBD2. The J call is doubtful: the DNA matches TRBJ2-7 better. This CDR3 has 15 residues. Germline-derived CDR1 and CDR2 are MNHNY and SVGAGI (reference sequence). The CDR3 DNA is TGTGCCAGCAGTCCCGGGACTAGCTCCTACAATGAGCAGTACTTC. Encoded protein: CASSPGTSSYNEQYF.

V and J are TRBV7-9 and TRBJ2-5, with no clear D. The germline gives CDR1 SEHNR, CDR2 FQNEAQ (reference sequence). With 5 bases removed from V and 5 bases from J, the gap between germline ends came to 12 bases. The CDR3 totals 13 residues. CDR3 bases: TGTGCCAGCAGCCATCCCGCGAGGGAGACCCAGTACTTC. Amino acids: CASSHPARETQYF.

V usage is TRBV4-1 and J usage is TRBJ2-7, with D tentatively TRBD1 (6 bases). CDR1 and CDR2 (germline): MGHRA, YSYEKL. The CDR3 has 16 residues. Trimming cost V 1 base and J 2 bases, with 15 bases left between them. CDR3 protein: CASSQVGTGTPYEQYF. The CDR3 region has the DNA TGCGCCAGCAGCCAAGTGGGAACAGGGACCCCCTACGAGCAGTACTTC.

This sequence joins TRBV6-2 or TRBV6-3 and TRBJ2-5; 8 bases map to TRBD2. The CDR3 covers 15 residues. CDR1 and CDR2 (germline): MNHEY, SVGEGT. The ends lost 6 bases at V and 4 bases at J; junction bases unmatched: 10. The CDR3 DNA follows: TGTGCCAGCAGATCCAGCGGGAGAGGAGGAGAGACCCAGTACTTC. Amino acid sequence: CASRSSGRGGETQYF.

The rearrangement links TRBV25-1 to TRBJ2-1; D not resolved. Germline CDR1 and CDR2: MGHDK and SYGVNS. Trimming removed 8 bases at V and 3 bases at J, with 5 bases between. The length of the CDR3 is 11 residues. CDR3 in amino acids: CASRVYNEQFF. DNA for the CDR3: TGTGCCAGCCGGGTCTACAATGAGCAGTTCTTC.

The table lists this clonotype with a few counts. The genes are TRBV29-1 and TRBJ2-5; D call uncertain. There are 12 residues in the CDR3. The germline V gene has CDR1 SQVTM and CDR2 ANQGSEA. V dropped 6 bases and J dropped 2 bases, with 10 bases sitting between them. The CDR3 reads CSVVTLQETQYF. In DNA form, the CDR3 reads TGCAGCGTAGTGACCTTACAAGAGACCCAGTACTTC. The full variable domain, in which reference TRBV29-1 and TRBJ2-5 provide the parts outside the CDR3, is SAVISQKPSRDICQRGTSLTIQCQVDSQVTMMFWYRQQPGQSLTLIATANQGSEATYESGFVIDKFPISRPNLTFSTLTVSNMSPEDSSIYLCSVVTLQETQYFGPGTRLLVL.

The count of this clonotype is one. The chain recombines TRBV7-2 with TRBJ2-3; D ambiguous. The CDR3 covers 13 residues. Germline CDR1 and CDR2: SGHTA and FQGNSA. V lost 4 bases, J lost 4 bases, and 9 bases lay in between. CDR3 sequence: CASSSSVPDTQYF. In nucleotides, the CDR3 is TGTGCCAGCAGCTCCTCGGTCCCAGATACGCAGTATTTT.

About this clonotype: A read error may explain this, as a much larger clone is one base away. The chain combines TRBV6-5 with TRBJ1-2, with unresolved D. The CDR3 runs 8 residues. The germline V gene has CDR1 MNHEY and CDR2 SVGAGI. Trimming left V 6 bases short and J 13 bases short, with 6 bases between. The CDR3 reads CASSGSTF. In DNA, the CDR3 is TGTGCCAGCAGCGGTTCCACCTTC.

The gene calls are TRBV12-3 or TRBV12-4 and TRBJ2-1; no reliable D call. Trimming took 6 bases from V and 6 from J, leaving 12 bases between them. The CDR3 spans 13 residues. CDR3: CASSLSSGNEQFF. The CDR3 nucleotides read TGTGCCAGCAGCCTATCTAGTGGCAATGAGCAGTTCTTC.

This clonotype was recorded a few times. The rearrangement links TRBV12-3 or TRBV12-4 to TRBJ1-2; TRBD1 agrees at 8 bases. Trimming at V came to 4 bases and at J to 2 bases, leaving 6 bases not matched to a gene. This CDR3 spans 15 amino acids. CDR3 sequence reads: CASSSRDRRNYGYTF. The CDR3 bases are TGTGCCAGCAGTTCTCGGGACAGGAGGAACTATGGCTACACCTTC.

The sample holds many counts of this clonotype. The chain has TRBV6-6 and TRBJ2-3; 8 bases map to TRBD1. The ends lost 2 bases at V and 1 base at J; junction bases unmatched: 2. Germline V lookup: CDR1 MNHNY, CDR2 SVGAGI (reference sequence). This CDR3 comprises 15 residues. The chain's CDR3 is CASSYTGQGTDTQYF. The CDR3 bases are TGTGCCAGCAGTTACACGGGACAGGGCACAGATACGCAGTATTTT.

This chain links TRBV7-9 with TRBJ2-2, with TRBD2 identical over 11 bases. The CDR3 runs to 16 residues. The ends lost 5 bases at V and 0 bases at J; junction bases unmatched: 2. Germline loops: CDR1 SEHNR, CDR2 FQNEAQ (reference sequence). CDR3 sequence reads: CASSRLAGSNTGELFF. The DNA for the CDR3 is TGTGCCAGCAGCCGACTAGCGGGGTCGAACACCGGGGAGCTGTTTTTT.

This clonotype was observed a handful of times. This chain joins TRBV7-2 and TRBJ2-7; TRBD2 matches 12 bases. The V gene's germline CDR1 is SGHTA and CDR2 FQGNSA. This CDR3 spans 15 amino acids. After removal of 5 bases from V and 4 bases from J, the junction contained 6 bases not matched to a gene. The CDR3 is CASSRASGRVYEQYF. The CDR3 nucleotides read TGTGCCAGCAGCCGAGCTAGCGGGAGGGTTTACGAGCAGTACTTC.

This clonotype was seen a handful of times. The V and J genes are TRBV27 and TRBJ2-7; 9 nucleotides agree with TRBD1. Germline V gene data show CDR1 as MNHEY and CDR2 as SMNVEV (reference sequence). The J segment lost 1 base and the V segment lost 3 bases, leaving 10 bases of the junction unmatched. CDR3 length: 17 amino acids. The CDR3 bases are TGTGCCAGCAGTTTGGGCGTTCCGGACAGGGGTTCCTACGAGCAGTACTTC. This codes for CASSLGVPDRGSYEQYF.

The chain recombines TRBV27 with TRBJ2-7; TRBD1 agrees at 7 bases. Germline CDR1 MNHEY, CDR2 SMNVEV (reference sequence). The V and J ends lost 2 bases and 3 bases, in that order; junction bases with no gene match: 7. This CDR3 spans 15 amino acids. The CDR3: CASSLGQGVVYEQYF. CDR3 in DNA: TGTGCCAGCAGTTTAGGTCAGGGGGTTGTCTACGAGCAGTACTTC.

This clonotype has a single count. J is TRBJ2-2 and V is TRBV7-3; the match to TRBD2 covers 7 bases. In germline, CDR1 is SGHTA, CDR2 FQGTGA. Trimming cost V 4 bases and J 0 bases; bases outside gene matches: 5. This CDR3 is built from 16 residues. CDR3: CASSSHGGANTGELFF. The DNA of the CDR3 is TGTGCCAGCAGCTCCCATGGGGGGGCGAACACCGGGGAGCTGTTTTTT.

The V call is TRBV7-2, the J call TRBJ2-7; perhaps TRBD1 as D (6 bases). V lost 0 bases and J lost 4, with 19 bases in between. Germline V gives CDR1 SGHTA, CDR2 FQGNSA. The CDR3 is 17 residues long. The DNA of the CDR3 is TGTGCCAGCAGCTTAGCGCCGGTGGGGACAAGGGGGTACGAGCAGTACTTC. Amino acid sequence: CASSLAPVGTRGYEQYF.

V is TRBV29-1 and J is TRBJ2-2, with D possibly being TRBD1 or TRBD2 (5 bases each). Between the trimmed V and J ends, which lost 6 bases and 4 bases, there was a span of 18 bases. The germline gives CDR1 SQVTM, CDR2 ANQGSEA. CDR3 length equals 15 residues. DNA of the CDR3: TGCAGCGTCCCCCTCAGGGAAGGGAGCACCGGGGAGCTGTTTTTT. As protein: CSVPLREGSTGELFF.

The chain links TRBV7-9 to TRBJ2-7; D perhaps matches TRBD1 (5 bases). The CDR3 length is 12 residues. Germline loops: CDR1 SEHNR, CDR2 FQNEAQ (reference sequence). The V gene lost 5 bases and the J gene lost 7 bases, with 12 bases spanning the gap. CDR3 nucleotides: TGTGCCAGCAGCCTCCAGGGCGATGAGCAGTACTTC. Protein sequence: CASSLQGDEQYF.

The chain employs TRBV29-1 and TRBJ2-7; 12 bases map to TRBD1. This CDR3 is built from 14 residues. After removal of 6 bases from V and 7 bases from J, the junction contained 10 bases not matched to a gene. Germline V gives CDR1 SQVTM, CDR2 ANQGSEA. CDR3 DNA: TGCAGCGTGAAAACCGGGACAGGGGGCAAAGAGCAGTACTTC. This gives the protein CSVKTGTGGKEQYF.

The rearrangement joins TRBV7-3 to TRBJ2-3; 9 nucleotides align to TRBD2. J was trimmed by 6 bases and V by 2 bases; bases with no gene match: 6. This CDR3 contains 15 residues. Per the germline V gene, CDR1 is SGHTA and CDR2 is FQGTGA. In DNA, the CDR3 is TGTGCCAGCAGCTTAGGGACTAGCCGCTGGGATACGCAGTATTTT. Its translation is CASSLGTSRWDTQYF.

V usage is TRBV4-1 and J usage is TRBJ2-7; 9 bases are a match to TRBD1. J lost 3 bases, V lost 1 base, and 7 bases had no gene match. The CDR3 covers 16 residues. Germline lookup yields CDR1 MGHRA and CDR2 YSYEKL. The CDR3 sequence is CASSQGSVTGGYEQYF. CDR3 coding DNA: TGCGCCAGCAGCCAAGGCTCAGTGACAGGGGGCTACGAGCAGTACTTC.